This T cell receptor (beta chain) was obtained from a study of cytomegalovirus exposure and HLA in healthy donors. Regarding the study as a whole: No immune exposure information besides CMV serostatus was available. A later analysis showed HLA-associated TCR beta chains outstripping equally common others in clonal expansion. Among the most significant clusters, several appeared linked to common viral pathogens in a later analysis. The authors listed about 170 TCR beta chains as cytomegalovirus-associated.

In this sample, this clone turned up once. Antigen specificity is unknown. This CDR3 spans 17 amino acids. The germline V gene encodes CDR1 LNHDA and CDR2 SQIVND (reference sequence). Trimming at V came to 6 bases and at J to 7 bases, leaving 15 bases not matched to a gene. The PCR was carried out with 60 Vbeta primers and 13 Jbeta primers. Profiled with immunoSEQ multiplex PCR; TCRdb holds only in-frame clones, not every one. In the table there are some 150,000 clones, 80% of which are singletons. This receptor was taken from a man aged 18-30 years in good health and CMV-seropositive. Material for sequencing was PBMCs. The rearrangement joins TRBV19 to TRBJ1-6; 7 nucleotides agree with TRBD1. CDR3 in DNA: TGTGCCAGTAGGACGAGGACAGGCCTGGAAGGGAATTCACCCCTCCACTTT. It specifies CASRTRTGLEGNSPLHF.